This note documents a single TCR beta chain sequence. The antigen this receptor binds is unknown. No clone much larger than this one lies a single base away; base qualities are absent. This entry belongs to a study of vaccination effects on CD4 cells after COVID-19 (dated by TCRdb to 2021 to 2024). For the study in its entirety: Across the study, the median time from the second dose to post-vaccine sampling was 72 days (range 14 to 241). Cultures from other donors in the study were sequenced with the Oncomine TCR Beta short-read assay on an Illumina iSeq 100. The full study included over 8 COVID-19 convalescent patients and several SARS-CoV-2-naive healthy vaccine recipients. The study compared SARS-CoV-2 spike-specific CD4+ TCR repertoires before and after mRNA vaccination in COVID-19 convalescent patients and infection-naive vaccine recipients. Findings and caveats that apply to the study as a whole: The study was limited by a small number of convalescent patients, and early post-infection timepoints were lacking. Among healthy vaccine recipients, nearly all vaccine-induced clones were SARS-CoV-2 mono-reactive, and just 1 of 255 was cross-reactive with common cold coronaviruses. Clones induced by infection and clones induced by vaccination both contracted markedly at late timepoints after vaccination, which fits with T cell responses waning over time.

Based on the germline V gene, the CDR1 and CDR2 sequences are SQVTM and ANQGSEA. V and J lose 3 bases and 11 bases, and a span of 16 bases separates them. The CDR3 spans 12 residues, from the cysteine through the phenylalanine. The retained sequence is limited to the CDR3, 36 bases, with the frame set at the first base. The ViraFEST assay stimulated PBMC with viral peptide pools and then used TCR sequencing to identify antigen-specific CD4+ T cell clonotypes by expansion. After approximately eleven days of culture, CD4+ T cells were isolated with the EasySep CD4+ T cell isolation kit. Participants received two doses of either the BNT162b2 or the mRNA-1273 mRNA SARS-CoV-2 vaccine. Negative nucleocapsid antibody results before and after vaccination confirmed that the healthy vaccine recipients had no prior SARS-CoV-2 infection. Under 2.5 million PBMC per well were cultured with approximately 10 ug/ml peptides in IMDM containing around 5.3% human AB serum, about 9.7 IU/ml IL-2 and gentamicin. On days 3 and 7, half of the culture medium was replaced with fresh IL-2-containing medium. Unless otherwise noted, each peptide stimulation condition was cultured in triplicate wells. Using Ficoll-Paque Plus gradient centrifugation, PBMC were separated from whole blood and then either used fresh or cryopreserved at -140C. The spike proteins of SARS-CoV-2 and of the common cold coronaviruses HCoV-NL63, HCoV-OC43 and HCoV-229E were spanned by overlapping peptide pools. The QIAamp micro DNA kit was used to extract genomic DNA from the cultured CD4+ T cells.

Libraries came from the immunoSEQ multiplex PCR assay. DNA from the CD4+ T cells that had been cultured and isolated underwent TCR beta CDR3 sequencing. Per the source publication's procedure: Non-productive TCR sequences were removed and reads were trimmed to the CDR3 region, keeping CDR3s of at least 7 amino acids. Antigen-specific clonotypes were identified using the MANAFEST web app by comparison of expansion in peptide wells against reference cultures. To count as positive, a clone had to show expansion at FDR<0.05 compared with the reference and with all other wells, an odds ratio above 5, and a frequency above 0.1% in two replicate wells. Cross-reactive clonotypes were defined as significantly expanded in SARS-CoV-2 spike wells and in at least one common cold coronavirus spike condition. Levenshtein distance calculated with the stringdist R package was used to assess CDR3 similarity, and unrooted trees were constructed with ape in R 3.6.1. Held by TCRdb, this immuneACCESS table contains in-frame sequences only and omits some clones. Under half of the omission traces to an unresolved V gene where checked; the cause of the rest is unknown. The V and J calls and clone size come from that table; D and trimming were worked out from the DNA. The sample profile shows over 50,000 clones; around 78% of them were found once. Less than 1.5% of the sample is in the top ten clones.

The sequencing used CD4+ T cells from PBMCs cultured with HCoV-229E spike peptides, collected after COVID-19 vaccination. The cell subset or site label, read with the paper, signifies: HCoV-229E spike overlapping peptide pool stimulation. The V and J genes are TRBV29-1 and TRBJ1-1, with no D gene named confidently. This clonotype originated in a human donor who received a COVID-19 vaccine. The base sequence is TGCAGCGTTGAGTCCAGCTTGGGGTGGGCTTTCTTT. The resulting protein is CSVESSLGWAFF.